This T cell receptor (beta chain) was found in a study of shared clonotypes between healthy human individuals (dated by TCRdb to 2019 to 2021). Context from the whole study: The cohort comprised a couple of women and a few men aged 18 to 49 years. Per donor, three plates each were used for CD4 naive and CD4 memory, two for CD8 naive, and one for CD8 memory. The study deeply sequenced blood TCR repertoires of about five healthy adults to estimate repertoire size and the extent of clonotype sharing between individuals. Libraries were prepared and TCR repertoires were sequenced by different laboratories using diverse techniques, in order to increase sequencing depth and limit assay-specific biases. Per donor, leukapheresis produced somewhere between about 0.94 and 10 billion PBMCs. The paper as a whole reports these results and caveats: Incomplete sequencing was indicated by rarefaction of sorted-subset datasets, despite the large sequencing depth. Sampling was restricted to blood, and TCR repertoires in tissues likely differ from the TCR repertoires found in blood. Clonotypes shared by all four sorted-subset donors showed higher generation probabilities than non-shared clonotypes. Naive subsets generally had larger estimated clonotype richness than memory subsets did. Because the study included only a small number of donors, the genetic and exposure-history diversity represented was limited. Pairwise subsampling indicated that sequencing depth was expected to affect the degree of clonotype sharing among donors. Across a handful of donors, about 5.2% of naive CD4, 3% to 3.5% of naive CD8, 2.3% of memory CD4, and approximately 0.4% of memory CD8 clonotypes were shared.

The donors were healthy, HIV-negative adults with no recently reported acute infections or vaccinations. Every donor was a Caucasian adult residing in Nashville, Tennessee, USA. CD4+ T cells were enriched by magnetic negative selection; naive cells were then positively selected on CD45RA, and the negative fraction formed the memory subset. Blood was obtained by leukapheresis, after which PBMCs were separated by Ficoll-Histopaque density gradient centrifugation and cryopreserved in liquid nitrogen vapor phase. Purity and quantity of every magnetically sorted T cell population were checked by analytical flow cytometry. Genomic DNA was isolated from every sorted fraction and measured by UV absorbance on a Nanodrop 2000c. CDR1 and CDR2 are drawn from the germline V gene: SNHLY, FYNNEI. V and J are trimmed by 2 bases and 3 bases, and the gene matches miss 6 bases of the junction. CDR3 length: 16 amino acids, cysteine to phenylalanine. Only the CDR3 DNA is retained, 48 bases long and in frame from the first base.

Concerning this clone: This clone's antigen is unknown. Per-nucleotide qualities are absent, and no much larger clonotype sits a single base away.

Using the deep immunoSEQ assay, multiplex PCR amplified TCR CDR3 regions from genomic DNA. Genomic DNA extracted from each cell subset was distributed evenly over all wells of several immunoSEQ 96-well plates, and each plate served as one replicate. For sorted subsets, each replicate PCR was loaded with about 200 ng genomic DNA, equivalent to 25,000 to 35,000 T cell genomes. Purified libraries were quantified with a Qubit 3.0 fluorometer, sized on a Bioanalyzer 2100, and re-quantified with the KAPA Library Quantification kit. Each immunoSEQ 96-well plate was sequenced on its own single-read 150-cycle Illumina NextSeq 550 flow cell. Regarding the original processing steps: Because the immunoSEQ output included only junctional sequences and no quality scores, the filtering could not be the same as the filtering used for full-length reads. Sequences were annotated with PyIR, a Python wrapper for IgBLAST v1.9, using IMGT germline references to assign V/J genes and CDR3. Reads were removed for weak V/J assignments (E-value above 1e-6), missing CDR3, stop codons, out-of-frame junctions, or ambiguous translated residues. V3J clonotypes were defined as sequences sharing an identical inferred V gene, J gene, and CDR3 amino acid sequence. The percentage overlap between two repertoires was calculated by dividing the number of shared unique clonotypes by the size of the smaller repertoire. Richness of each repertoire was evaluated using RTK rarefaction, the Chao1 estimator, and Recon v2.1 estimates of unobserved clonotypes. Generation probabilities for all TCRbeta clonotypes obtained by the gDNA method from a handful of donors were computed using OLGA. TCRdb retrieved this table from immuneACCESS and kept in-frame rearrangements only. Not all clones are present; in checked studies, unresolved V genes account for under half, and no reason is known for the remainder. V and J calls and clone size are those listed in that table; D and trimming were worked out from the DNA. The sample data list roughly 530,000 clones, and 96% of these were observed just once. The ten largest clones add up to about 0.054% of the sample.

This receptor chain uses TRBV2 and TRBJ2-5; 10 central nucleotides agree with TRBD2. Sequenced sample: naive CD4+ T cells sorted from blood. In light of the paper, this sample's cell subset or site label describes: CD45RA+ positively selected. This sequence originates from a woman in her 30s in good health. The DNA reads TGTGCCAGCAGTGAAAGTCCGCTAGCGGGAGAAGAGACCCAGTACTTC. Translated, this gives CASSESPLAGEETQYF.